This TCR beta chain was obtained from a study of T cell responses to AZD1222 COVID-19 vaccine. The overall study: Investigators merged groups given second doses at roughly 4 or roughly 12 weeks. Study results and caveats: As reported, nearly half of all spike-specific TCRs target variant regions that are unmutated. Vaccine-associated CD4 TCRs ranged over spike, dominating at 160-218 and 743-854. AZD1222 recipients seropositive at baseline numbered only 5 to 7.

Details on this clone: Antigen unknown.

The table came from immunoSEQ multiplex PCR; TCRdb's copy has only in-frame clones and leaves some out. The sample consists of fewer than 200,000 clones, just under 90% of them appearing once. Trimming stripped 3 bases from V and 2 bases from J, with 16 bases between. Germline V gene sequence: CDR1 LGHDT, CDR2 YNNKEL (reference sequence). CDR3 length equals 17 residues. The genes are TRBV3-1 (or the pseudogene TRBV3-2) and TRBJ2-2; D not certain. This TCR derives from an adult in good health. This specimen consisted of peripheral blood, obtained on day 0 of AZD1222 vaccination. The CDR3 region has the DNA TGTGCCAGCAGCCAGGCCCGCCCAGGCGGTAACACCGGGGAGCTGTTTTTT. This translates into CASSQARPGGNTGELFF.